The present T cell receptor (beta chain) was sequenced within a study of T cell repertoires in cytomegalovirus infection (dated by TCRdb to about 2019). Turning to the overall study: Donor HLA type was relevant to the analysis, because carriage of CMV infection together with the matching HLA type was indicated by public TCR beta signatures. Results the study describes overall, beyond this receptor: Carriers of CMV infection plus the relevant HLA type were discriminated by the cumulative frequency of public TCR beta family members in the study cohort and in an independent roughly 380-donor cohort. The ex vivo response was dominated by HLA-C-restricted CMV-specific TCR beta clonotypes, which also provided the single most frequent clonotype in two of eight donors.

This clonotype was recorded a few times. Its antigen is currently not known. No much larger clonotype is one base removed from it; base qualities were not supplied. Sequencing instrument: Illumina HiSeq 1500. The raw public reads went through TCRdb reprocessing: fastp at Q25, MiXCR clone calling, in-frame beta chains kept. Merged by CDR3 protein, the rows form single entries marked with the most common genes and DNA. Present in this sample are hundreds of thousands of distinct CDR3 sequences, 20% to 25% of which were seen just once. The ten top clones hold 6.5% to 10% of the sample. The CDR3 spans 14 residues, from the cysteine through the phenylalanine. Only the CDR3 portion is preserved as DNA: 42 bases, with reading frame beginning at the first base. CDR1 and CDR2 (SGHNT, YYREEE) derive from the germline V gene (reference sequence). V gives up 2 bases and J gives up 2 bases, and the segment between their germline ends measures 9 bases.

The sequence came from a human donor in good health (CMV status not recorded). Some clones in this sample may be carry-over from other donors' samples. Sequenced: CD8+ T cells from PBMCs. The rearrangement combines TRBV5-4 with TRBJ2-3, with no confident D gene call. The base sequence is TGTGCCAGCAGCTTAAGGAGAAACACAGATACGCAGTATTTT. Its translation is CASSLRRNTDTQYF.